This T cell receptor (beta chain) originates from a study of blood T cell repertoires in COVID-19. Study at large: Sites across the United States, Italy and Spain contributed samples from acute and convalescent COVID-19. PBMCs, B-cell-depleted T cells, or T cells provided the cDNA or gDNA that made up the material.

The germline V gene has CDR1 MNHNY and CDR2 SVGAGI (reference sequence). The germline V and J ends were trimmed by 5 bases and 3 bases, with 16 bases remaining between them. The CDR3 is 15 amino acids. Authors' analysis steps: Reference gene primer amplification yielded estimated nucleated cell counts. Sequencing used immunoSEQ multiplex PCR; TCRdb keeps in-frame clones, though not all of them. Clone size and V and J calls were adopted from that table, with D and trimming inferred from the DNA. This table has around 110,000 clones, over 80% appearing once. This TCR was sampled from a woman aged 70-85 years with acute or convalescent COVID-19. The V call is TRBV6-6, the J call TRBJ1-2; possible D gene TRBD1, 5 bases. The sequencing input was peripheral blood. CDR3 nucleotide sequence: TGTGCCAGCAGTCCCGGAGAGGGGAGGGACTATGGCTACACCTTC. It translates to CASSPGEGRDYGYTF.